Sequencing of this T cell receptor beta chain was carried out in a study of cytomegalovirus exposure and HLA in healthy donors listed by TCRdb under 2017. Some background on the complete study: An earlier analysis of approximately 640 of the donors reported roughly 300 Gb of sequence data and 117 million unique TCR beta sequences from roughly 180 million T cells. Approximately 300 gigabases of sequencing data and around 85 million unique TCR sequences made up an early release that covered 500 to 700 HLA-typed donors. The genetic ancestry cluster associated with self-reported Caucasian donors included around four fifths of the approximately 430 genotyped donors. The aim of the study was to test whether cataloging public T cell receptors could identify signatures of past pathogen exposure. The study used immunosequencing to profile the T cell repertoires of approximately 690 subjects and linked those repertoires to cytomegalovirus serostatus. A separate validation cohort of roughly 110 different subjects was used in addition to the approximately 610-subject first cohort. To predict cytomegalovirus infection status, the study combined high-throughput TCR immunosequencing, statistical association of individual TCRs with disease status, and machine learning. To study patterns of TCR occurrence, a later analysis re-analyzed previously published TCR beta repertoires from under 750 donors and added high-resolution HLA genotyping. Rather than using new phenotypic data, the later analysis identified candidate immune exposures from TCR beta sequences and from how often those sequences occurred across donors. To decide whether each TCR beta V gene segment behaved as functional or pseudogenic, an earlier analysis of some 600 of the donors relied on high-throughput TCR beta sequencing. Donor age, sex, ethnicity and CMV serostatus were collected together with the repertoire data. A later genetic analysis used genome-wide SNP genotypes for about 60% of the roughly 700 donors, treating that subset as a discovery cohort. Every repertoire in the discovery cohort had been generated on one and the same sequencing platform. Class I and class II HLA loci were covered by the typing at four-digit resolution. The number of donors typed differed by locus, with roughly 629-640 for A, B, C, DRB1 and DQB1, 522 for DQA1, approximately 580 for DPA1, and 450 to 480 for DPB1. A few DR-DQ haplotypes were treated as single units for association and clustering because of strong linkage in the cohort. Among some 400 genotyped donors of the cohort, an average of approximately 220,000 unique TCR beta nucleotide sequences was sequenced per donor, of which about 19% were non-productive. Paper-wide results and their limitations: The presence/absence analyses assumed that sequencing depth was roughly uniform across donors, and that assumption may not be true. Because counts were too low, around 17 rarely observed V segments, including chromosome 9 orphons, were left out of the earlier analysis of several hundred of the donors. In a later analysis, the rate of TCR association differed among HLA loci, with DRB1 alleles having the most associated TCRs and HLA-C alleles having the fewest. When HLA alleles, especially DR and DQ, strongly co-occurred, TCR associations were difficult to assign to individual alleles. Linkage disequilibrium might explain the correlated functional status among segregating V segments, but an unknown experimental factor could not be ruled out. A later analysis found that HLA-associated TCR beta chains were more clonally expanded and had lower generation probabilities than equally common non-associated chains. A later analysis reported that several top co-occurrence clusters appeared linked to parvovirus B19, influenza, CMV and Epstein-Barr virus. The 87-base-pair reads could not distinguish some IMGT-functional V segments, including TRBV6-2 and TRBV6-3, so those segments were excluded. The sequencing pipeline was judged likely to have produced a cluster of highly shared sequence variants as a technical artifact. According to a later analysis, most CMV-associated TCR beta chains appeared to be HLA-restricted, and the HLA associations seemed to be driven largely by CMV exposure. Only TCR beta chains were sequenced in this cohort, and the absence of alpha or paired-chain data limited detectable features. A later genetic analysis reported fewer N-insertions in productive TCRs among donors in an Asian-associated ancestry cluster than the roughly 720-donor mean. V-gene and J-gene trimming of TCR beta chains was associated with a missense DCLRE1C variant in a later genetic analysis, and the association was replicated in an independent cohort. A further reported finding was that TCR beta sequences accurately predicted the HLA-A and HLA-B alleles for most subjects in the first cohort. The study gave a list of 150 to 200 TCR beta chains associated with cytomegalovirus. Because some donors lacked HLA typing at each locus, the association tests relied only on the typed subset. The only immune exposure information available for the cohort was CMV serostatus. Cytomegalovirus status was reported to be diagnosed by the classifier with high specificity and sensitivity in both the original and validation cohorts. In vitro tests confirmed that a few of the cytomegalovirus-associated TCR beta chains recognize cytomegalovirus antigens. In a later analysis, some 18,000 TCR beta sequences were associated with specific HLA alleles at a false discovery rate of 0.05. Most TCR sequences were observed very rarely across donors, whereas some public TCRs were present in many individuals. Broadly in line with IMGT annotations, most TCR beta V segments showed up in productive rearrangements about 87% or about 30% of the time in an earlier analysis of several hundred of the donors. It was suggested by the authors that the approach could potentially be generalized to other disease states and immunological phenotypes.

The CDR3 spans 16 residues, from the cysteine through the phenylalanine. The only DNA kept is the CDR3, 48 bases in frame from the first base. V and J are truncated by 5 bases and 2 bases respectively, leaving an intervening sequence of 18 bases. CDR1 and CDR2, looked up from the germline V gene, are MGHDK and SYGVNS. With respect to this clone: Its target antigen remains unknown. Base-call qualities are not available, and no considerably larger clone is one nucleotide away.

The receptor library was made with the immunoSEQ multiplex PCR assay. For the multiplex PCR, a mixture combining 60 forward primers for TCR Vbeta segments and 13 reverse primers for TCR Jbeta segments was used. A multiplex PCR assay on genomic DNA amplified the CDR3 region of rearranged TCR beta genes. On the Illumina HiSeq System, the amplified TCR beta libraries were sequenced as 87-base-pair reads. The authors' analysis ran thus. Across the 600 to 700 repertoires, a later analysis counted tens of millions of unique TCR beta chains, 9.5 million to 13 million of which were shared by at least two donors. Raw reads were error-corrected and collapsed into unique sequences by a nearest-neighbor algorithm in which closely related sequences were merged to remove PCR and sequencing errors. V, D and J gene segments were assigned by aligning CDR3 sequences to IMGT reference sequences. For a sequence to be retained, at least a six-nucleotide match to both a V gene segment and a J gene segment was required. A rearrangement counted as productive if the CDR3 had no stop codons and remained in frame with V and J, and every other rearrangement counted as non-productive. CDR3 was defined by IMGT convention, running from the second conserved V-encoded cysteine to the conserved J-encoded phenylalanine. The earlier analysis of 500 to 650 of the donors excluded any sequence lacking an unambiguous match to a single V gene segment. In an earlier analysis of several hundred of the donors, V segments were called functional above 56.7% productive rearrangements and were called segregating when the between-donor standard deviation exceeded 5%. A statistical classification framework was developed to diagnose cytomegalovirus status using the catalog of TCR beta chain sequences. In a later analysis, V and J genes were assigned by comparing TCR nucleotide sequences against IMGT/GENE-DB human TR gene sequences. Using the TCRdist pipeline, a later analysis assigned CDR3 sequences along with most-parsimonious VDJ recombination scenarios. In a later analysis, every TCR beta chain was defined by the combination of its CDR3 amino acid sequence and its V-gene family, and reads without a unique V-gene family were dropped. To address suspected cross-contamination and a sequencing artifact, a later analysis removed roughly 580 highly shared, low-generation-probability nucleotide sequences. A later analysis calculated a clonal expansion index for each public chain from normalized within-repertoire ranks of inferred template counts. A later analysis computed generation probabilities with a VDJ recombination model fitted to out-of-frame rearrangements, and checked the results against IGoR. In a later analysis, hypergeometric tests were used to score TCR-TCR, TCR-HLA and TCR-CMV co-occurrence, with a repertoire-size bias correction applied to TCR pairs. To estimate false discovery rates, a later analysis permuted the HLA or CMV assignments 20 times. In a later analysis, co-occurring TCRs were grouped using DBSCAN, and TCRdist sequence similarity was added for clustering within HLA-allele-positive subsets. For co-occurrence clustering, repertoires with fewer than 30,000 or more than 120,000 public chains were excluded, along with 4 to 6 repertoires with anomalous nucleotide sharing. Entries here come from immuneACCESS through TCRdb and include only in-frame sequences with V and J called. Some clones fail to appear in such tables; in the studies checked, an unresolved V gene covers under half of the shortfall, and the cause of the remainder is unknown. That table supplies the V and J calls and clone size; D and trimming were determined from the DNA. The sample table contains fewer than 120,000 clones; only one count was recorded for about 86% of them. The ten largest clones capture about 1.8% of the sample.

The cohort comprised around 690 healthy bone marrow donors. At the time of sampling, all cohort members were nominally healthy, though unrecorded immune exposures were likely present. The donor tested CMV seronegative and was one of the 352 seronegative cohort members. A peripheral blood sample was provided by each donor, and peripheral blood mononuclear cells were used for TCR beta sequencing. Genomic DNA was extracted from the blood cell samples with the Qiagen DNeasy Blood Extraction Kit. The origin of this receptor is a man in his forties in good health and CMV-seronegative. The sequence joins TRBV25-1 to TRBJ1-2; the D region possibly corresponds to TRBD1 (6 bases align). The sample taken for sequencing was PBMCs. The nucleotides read TGTGCCAGCAGTAAAGAAGGAGGAAGGGGGAACTATGGCTACACCTTC. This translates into CASSKEGGRGNYGYTF.